The 8 T cell receptor beta chains below come from one sample, sequenced in a study of blood T cell repertoires in COVID-19. Data came from immunoSEQ multiplex PCR; TCRdb stores just in-frame clones and leaves some out. The sample yields about 220,000 clones, about 85% seen once. Sequencing used peripheral blood. The receptors stem from a man aged 50-59 years who had recovered from COVID-19.

J is TRBJ1-5 and V is TRBV3-1 (or the pseudogene TRBV3-2); TRBD1 agrees at 7 bases. CDR3 size: 15 residues. The junction had 3 bases not matched to a gene; V was cut back by 4 bases and J by 0 bases. CDR1 LGHDT and CDR2 YNNKEL come from the germline V gene (reference sequence). CDR3 nucleotide sequence: TGTGCCAGCAGCCCCGACAGGGCTAGCAATCAGCCCCAGCATTTT. Residues: CASSPDRASNQPQHF.

V is TRBV28 and J is TRBJ2-1, with TRBD2 as a possible D gene (6 bases). The V and J ends lost 8 bases and 2 bases respectively, with 16 bases between them. From germline, CDR1 is MDHEN and CDR2 SYDVKM. CDR3 size: 15 residues. The CDR3 sequence: CASAEGRGTYNEQFF. The DNA of the CDR3 is TGTGCCAGCGCTGAAGGACGGGGGACCTACAATGAGCAGTTCTTC.

J is TRBJ1-6 and V is TRBV6-4; D is possibly TRBD1 (5 bases). The CDR3 loop spans 17 amino acids. CDR1 and CDR2 (germline): MRHNA, SNTAGT. V lost 5 bases, J lost 10 bases, and 24 bases lay in between. The CDR3: CASSRFGQGERASPLHF. The CDR3 nucleotides read TGTGCCAGCAGTCGGTTCGGGCAGGGTGAACGGGCGTCACCCCTCCACTTT.

The chain has TRBV6-5 and TRBJ2-7; D may be TRBD1 (6 bases). There are 15 residues in the CDR3. The V end was cut by 4 bases, the J end by 2 bases, with 15 bases between. Germline-derived CDR1 and CDR2 are MNHEY and SVGAGI. The CDR3 protein is CASSSGTYGTYEQYF. In DNA, the CDR3 is TGTGCCAGCAGTTCCGGGACATACGGAACCTACGAGCAGTACTTC.

The chain combines TRBV2 with TRBJ2-1, with TRBD1 matching 7 bases. Germline lookup yields CDR1 SNHLY and CDR2 FYNNEI. After removal of 5 bases from V and 2 bases from J, the junction contained 6 bases not matched to a gene. The CDR3 is 15 amino acids. CDR3: CASSSGTATYNEQFF. CDR3 nucleotide sequence: TGTGCCAGCAGTTCCGGGACAGCTACCTACAATGAGCAGTTCTTC.

The V call is TRBV15, the J call TRBJ2-3; D remains ambiguous. This CDR3 region has 15 residues. CDR1 is LNHNV, CDR2 YYDKDF, per germline (reference sequence). Trimming took off 0 bases at V and 4 bases at J, with 11 bases between the two ends. In DNA, the CDR3 is TGTGCCACCAGCAGAGATCTACCCTACTCAGATACGCAGTATTTT. As protein: CATSRDLPYSDTQYF.

The chain joins TRBV30 to TRBJ2-5; the D gene is possibly TRBD1 (5 bases). Per germline, CDR1 GTSNPN and CDR2 SVGIG (reference sequence). The CDR3 runs to 15 residues. V was shortened by 0 bases and J by 4 bases, with 15 bases between the two germline ends. CDR3 DNA sequence: TGTGCCTGGAGTGTACCCCCCAGGGAAAGAGAGACCCAGTACTTC. Translated: CAWSVPPRERETQYF.

This chain uses TRBV10-1 with TRBJ2-6; TRBD1 is a possible D gene (6 bases). This CDR3 region has 16 residues. Germline V gene sequence: CDR1 WNHNN, CDR2 SYGVQD (reference sequence). Trimming left V 6 bases short and J 0 bases short, with 12 bases between. DNA for the CDR3: TGCGCCAGCAGCGAGGGACACCTCTCTGGGGCCAACGTCCTGACTTTC. Residues: CASSEGHLSGANVLTF.